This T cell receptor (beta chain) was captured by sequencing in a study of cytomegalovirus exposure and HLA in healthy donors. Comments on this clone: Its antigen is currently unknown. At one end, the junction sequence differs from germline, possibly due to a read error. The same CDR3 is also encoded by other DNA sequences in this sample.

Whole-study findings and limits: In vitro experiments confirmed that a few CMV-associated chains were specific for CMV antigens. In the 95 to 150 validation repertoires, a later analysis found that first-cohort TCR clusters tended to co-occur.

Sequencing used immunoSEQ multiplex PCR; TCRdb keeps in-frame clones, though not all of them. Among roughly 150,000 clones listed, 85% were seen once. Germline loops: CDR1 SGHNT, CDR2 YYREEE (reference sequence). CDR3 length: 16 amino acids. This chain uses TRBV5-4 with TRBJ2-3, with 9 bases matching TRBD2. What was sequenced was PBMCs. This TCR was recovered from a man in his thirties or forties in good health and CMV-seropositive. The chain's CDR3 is CASSSTWRGGQDTQYF. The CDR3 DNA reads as TGTGCCAGCAGCTCGACATGGCGGGGGGGCCAAGATACGCAATATTTT.